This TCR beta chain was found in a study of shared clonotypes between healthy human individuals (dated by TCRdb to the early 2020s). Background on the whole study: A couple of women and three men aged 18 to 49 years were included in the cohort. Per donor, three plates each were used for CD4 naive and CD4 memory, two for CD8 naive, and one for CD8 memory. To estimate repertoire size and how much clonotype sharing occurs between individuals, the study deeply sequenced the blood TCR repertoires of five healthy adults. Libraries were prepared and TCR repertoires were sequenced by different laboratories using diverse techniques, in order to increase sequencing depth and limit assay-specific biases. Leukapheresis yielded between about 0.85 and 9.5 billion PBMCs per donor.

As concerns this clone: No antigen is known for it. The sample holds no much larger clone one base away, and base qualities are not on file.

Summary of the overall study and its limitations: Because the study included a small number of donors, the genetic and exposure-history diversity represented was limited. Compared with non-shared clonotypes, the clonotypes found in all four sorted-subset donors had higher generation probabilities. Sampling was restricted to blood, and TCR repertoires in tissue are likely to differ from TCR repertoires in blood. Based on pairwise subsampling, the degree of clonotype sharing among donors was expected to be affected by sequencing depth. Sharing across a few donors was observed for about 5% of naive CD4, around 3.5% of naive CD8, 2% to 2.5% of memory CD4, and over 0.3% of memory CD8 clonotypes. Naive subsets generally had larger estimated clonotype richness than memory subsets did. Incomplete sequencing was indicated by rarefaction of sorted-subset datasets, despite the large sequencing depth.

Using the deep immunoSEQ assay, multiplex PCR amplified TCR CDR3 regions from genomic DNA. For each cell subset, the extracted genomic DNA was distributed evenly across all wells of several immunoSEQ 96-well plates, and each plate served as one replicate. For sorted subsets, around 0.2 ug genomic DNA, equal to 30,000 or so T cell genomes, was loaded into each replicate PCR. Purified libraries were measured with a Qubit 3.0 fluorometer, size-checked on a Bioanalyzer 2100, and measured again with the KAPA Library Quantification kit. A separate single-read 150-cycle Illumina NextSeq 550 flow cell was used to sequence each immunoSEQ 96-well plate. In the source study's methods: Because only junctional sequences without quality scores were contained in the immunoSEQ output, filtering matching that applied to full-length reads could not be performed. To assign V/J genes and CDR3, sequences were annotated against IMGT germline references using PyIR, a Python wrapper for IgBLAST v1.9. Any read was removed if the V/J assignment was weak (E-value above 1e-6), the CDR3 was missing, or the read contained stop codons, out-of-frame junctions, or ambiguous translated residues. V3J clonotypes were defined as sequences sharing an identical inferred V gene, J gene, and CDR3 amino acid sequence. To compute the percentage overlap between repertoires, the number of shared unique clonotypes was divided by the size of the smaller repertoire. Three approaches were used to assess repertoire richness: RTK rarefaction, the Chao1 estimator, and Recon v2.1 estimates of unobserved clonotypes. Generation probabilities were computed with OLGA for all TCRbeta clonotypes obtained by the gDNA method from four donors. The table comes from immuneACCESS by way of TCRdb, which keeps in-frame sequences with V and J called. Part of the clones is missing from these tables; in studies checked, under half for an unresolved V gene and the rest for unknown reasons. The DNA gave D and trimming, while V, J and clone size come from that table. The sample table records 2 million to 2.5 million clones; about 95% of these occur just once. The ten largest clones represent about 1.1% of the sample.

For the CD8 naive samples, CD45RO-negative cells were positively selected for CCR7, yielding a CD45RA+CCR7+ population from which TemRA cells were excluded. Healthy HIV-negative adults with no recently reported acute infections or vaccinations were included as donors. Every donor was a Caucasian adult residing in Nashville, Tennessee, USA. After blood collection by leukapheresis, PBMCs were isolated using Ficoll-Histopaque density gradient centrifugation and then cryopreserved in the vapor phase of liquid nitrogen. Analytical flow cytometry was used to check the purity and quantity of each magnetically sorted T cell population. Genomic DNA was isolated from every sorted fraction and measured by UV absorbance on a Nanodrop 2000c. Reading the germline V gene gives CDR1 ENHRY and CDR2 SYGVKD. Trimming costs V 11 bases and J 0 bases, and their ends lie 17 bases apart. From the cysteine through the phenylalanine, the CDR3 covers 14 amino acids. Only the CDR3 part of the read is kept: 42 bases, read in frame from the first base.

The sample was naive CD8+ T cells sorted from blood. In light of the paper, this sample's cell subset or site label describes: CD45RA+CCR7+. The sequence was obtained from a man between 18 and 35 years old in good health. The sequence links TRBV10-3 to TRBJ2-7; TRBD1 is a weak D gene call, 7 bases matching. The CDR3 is CAVAAGQLSYEQYF. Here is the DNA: TGTGCCGTCGCCGCGGGACAGCTCTCCTACGAGCAGTACTTC.